This T cell receptor beta chain was obtained from a study of shared clonotypes between healthy human individuals. The overall study: For every donor, three CD4 naive, three CD4 memory, two CD8 naive and one CD8 memory plates were used.

Those who donated, Caucasian adults without exception, all lived in Nashville, Tennessee. CDR1 is LNHDA, CDR2 SQIVND, per germline (reference sequence). The CDR3 spans 14 residues. V was cut by 4 bases and J by 7 bases, with 13 bases left in between. Study-wide findings and caveats: Shared clonotypes across all four donors exceeded non-shared ones in generation probability.

This clone was picked up a small number of times. What it recognizes is unknown. The protocol was immunoSEQ multiplex PCR, while the TCRdb copy is restricted to in-frame clones and leaves out a portion. This sample has approximately 1.5 million clones, with 98% found just once. Input material: naive CD4+ T cells sorted from blood. Regarding subset: CD45RA+ positively selected. This rearrangement joins TRBV19 to TRBJ2-2, with D perhaps TRBD2 (6 bases). The sequence was collected from a man younger than 45 in good health. The CDR3 reads CASSNREFSGELFF. Here the CDR3 DNA reads TGTGCCAGTAGTAACCGGGAGTTTAGCGGGGAGCTGTTTTTT.